These 11 T cell receptor beta chains share one sample of origin, sequenced in a study of graft-versus-host responses after intestinal transplantation. TCRdb's table, derived via immunoSEQ multiplex PCR, lists solely in-frame clones and lacks some. The table includes 99,000 or so clones, 86% detected once. The input for sequencing was PBMCs, taken 255 days after intestinal transplant. These receptors all stem from a human patient who received an intestinal transplant, so some T cells may come from the graft donor.

V usage is TRBV15 and J usage is TRBJ2-2; TRBD1 matches 7 bases. From germline, CDR1 is LNHNV and CDR2 YYDKDF (reference sequence). V lost 0 bases, J lost 6 bases, and 1 base stayed unmatched. This CDR3 region has 14 residues. Here the CDR3 DNA reads TGTGCCACCAGCAGAGACAGGGGGTCCGGGGAGCTGTTTTTT. Translated: CATSRDRGSGELFF.

This sequence joins TRBV7-9 and TRBJ1-3, with 8 bases fitting TRBD1. The germline V gene encodes CDR1 SEHNR and CDR2 FQNEAQ (reference sequence). CDR3 length equals 16 residues. V lost 5 bases and J lost 2; bases outside the gene matches: 8. DNA for the CDR3: TGTGCCAGCAGCCCCGGACAGGGAAAGGCTGGAAACACCATATATTTT. The encoded protein is CASSPGQGKAGNTIYF.

The chain has TRBV28 and TRBJ1-4; TRBD1 agrees at 8 bases. Germline V gene data show CDR1 as MDHEN and CDR2 as SYDVKM. V gave up 6 bases and J gave up 4 bases; unmatched junction bases: 7. There are 15 residues in the CDR3. CDR3: CASSLSGQGNEKLFF. CDR3 sequence (DNA): TGTGCCAGCAGCCTCTCCGGACAGGGTAATGAAAAACTGTTTTTT.

The chain employs TRBV27 and TRBJ1-6, with D possibly TRBD1 on 5 matching bases. V dropped 2 bases and J dropped 0 bases, with 11 bases sitting between them. This CDR3 region has 17 residues. Looked up from germline, CDR1 is MNHEY and CDR2 is SMNVEV (reference sequence). The CDR3: CASSLQGPSSYNSPLHF. The CDR3 coding sequence is TGTGCCAGCAGTTTACAGGGCCCGAGCTCCTATAATTCACCCCTCCACTTT.

This clone was observed once. The gene calls are TRBV18 and TRBJ2-1; no clear D gene. V was cut by 3 bases and J by 2 bases, with 11 bases left in between. The CDR3 contains 15 residues. CDR1 and CDR2 from the germline V gene are KGHSH and LQKENI. CDR3 residues: CASSPRTLPYNEQFF. DNA for the CDR3: TGTGCCAGCTCACCTCGGACCCTGCCCTACAATGAGCAGTTCTTC.

CDR3 in amino acids: CASSTPGSRDYGYTF. The CDR3 bases are TGTGCCAGTAGTACCCCTGGCAGCCGAGACTATGGCTACACCTTC. The V and J genes are TRBV19 and TRBJ1-2; no clear D. Germline CDR1 reads LNHDA; CDR2 reads SQIVND (reference sequence). This CDR3 is built from 15 residues. Trimming removed 4 bases from V and 3 bases from J, with 15 bases in between.

The CDR3 loop reads CASSSGSSGNTIYF. The CDR3 DNA sequence: TGTGCCAGCAGCTCCGGCTCCTCTGGAAACACCATATATTTT. The chain links TRBV2 to TRBJ1-3; D is uncertain. The CDR3 has 14 amino acids. Germline V gene sequence: CDR1 SNHLY, CDR2 FYNNEI. The V end was cut by 6 bases, the J end by 0 bases, with 9 bases between.

V usage is TRBV14 and J usage is TRBJ1-2; D gene uncertain. The CDR3 sequence is 15 residues long. Germline lookup yields CDR1 SGHDN and CDR2 FVKESK. Trimming removed 3 bases at V and 7 bases at J, with 18 bases between. DNA of the CDR3: TGTGCCAGCAGCCAGGATAGTCGGCTCGGCAGTGGCTACACCTTC. This translates into CASSQDSRLGSGYTF. The full variable domain, completed using reference TRBV14 and TRBJ1-2, is EAGVTQFPSHSVIEKGQTVTLRCDPISGHDNLYWYRRVMGKEIKFLLHFVKESKQDESGMPNNRFLAERTGGTYSTLKVQPAELEDSGVYFCASSQDSRLGSGYTFGSGTRLTVV.

This chain joins TRBV7-2 and TRBJ2-2; 7 nucleotides line up with TRBD1. V gave up 5 bases and J gave up 13 bases; unmatched junction bases: 7. The CDR3 has 12 residues. Germline V gene sequence: CDR1 SGHTA, CDR2 FQGNSA. CDR3: CASSPGTALLFF. CDR3 coding DNA: TGTGCCAGCAGCCCCGGGACAGCTTTGCTGTTTTTT.

The chain joins TRBV7-8 to TRBJ2-3; maybe TRBD2 (7 bases). Germline V gene data show CDR1 as SGHVS and CDR2 as FQNEAQ. The CDR3 length is 14 residues. The ends were cut back, 5 bases at V and 2 bases at J, with 11 bases in the middle. The chain's CDR3 is CASSTRGATDTQYF. DNA for the CDR3: TGTGCCAGCAGCACCCGGGGGGCCACAGATACGCAGTATTTT.

The rearrangement links TRBV5-6 to TRBJ2-7; D could derive from TRBD1 or TRBD2 (5 bases each). Germline V gives CDR1 SGHDT, CDR2 YYEEEE. This CDR3 is built from 12 residues. V dropped 2 bases and J dropped 8 bases, with 11 bases sitting between them. CDR3 nucleotides: TGTGCCAGCAGCTTCGATCTGGGACAGCAGTACGTC. This sequence encodes CASSFDLGQQYV.